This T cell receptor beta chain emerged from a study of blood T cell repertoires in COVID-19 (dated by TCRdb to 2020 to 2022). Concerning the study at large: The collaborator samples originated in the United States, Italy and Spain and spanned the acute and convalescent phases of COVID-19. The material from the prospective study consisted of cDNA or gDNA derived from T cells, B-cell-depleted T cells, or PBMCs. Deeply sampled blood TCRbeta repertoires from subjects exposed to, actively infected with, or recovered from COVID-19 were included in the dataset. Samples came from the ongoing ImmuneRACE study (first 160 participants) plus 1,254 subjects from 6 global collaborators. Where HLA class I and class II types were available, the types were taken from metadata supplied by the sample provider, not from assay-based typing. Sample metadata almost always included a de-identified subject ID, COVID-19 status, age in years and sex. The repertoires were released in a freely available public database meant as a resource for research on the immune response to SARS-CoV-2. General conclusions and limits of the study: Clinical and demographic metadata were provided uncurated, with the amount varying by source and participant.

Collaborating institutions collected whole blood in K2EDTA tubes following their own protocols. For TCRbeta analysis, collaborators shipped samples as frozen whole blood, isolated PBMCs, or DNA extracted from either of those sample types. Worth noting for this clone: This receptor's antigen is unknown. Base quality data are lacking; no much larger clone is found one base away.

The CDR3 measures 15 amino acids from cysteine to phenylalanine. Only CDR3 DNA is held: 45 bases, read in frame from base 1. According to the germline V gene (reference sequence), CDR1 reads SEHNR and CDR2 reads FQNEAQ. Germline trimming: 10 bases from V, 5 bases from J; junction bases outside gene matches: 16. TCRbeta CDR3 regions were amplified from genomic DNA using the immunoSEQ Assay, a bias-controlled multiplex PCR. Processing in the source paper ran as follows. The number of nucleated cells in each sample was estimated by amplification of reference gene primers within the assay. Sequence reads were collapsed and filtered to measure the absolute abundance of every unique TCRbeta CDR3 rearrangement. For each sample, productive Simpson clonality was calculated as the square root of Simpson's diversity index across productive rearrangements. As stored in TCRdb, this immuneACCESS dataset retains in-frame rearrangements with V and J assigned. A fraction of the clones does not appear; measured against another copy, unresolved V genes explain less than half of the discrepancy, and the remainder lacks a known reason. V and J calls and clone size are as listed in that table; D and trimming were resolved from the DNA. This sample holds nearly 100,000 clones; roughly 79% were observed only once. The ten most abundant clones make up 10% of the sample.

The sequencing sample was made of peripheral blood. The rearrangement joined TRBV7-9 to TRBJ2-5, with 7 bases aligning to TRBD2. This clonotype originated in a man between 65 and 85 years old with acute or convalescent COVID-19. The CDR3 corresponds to CAIPRSGREMETQYF. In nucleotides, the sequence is TGTGCCATCCCTCGGAGCGGGCGGGAGATGGAGACCCAGTACTTC. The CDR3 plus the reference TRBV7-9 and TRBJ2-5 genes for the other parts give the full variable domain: DTGVSQNPRHKITKRGQNVTFRCDPISEHNRLYWYRQTLGQGPEFLTYFQNEAQLEKSRLLSDRFSAERPKGSFSTLEIQRTEQGDSAMYLCAIPRSGREMETQYFGPGTRLLVL.